Below, 26 T cell receptor beta chains from the same sample are listed, as sequenced in a study of graft-versus-host responses after intestinal transplantation. Produced via immunoSEQ multiplex PCR; TCRdb's table is partial and in-frame only. Of over 65,000 clones in the sample, about 90% are singletons; the top ten hold roughly 0.7%. The sequencing here drew on PBMCs, taken 98 days after intestinal transplantation. The receptor source for this set is a human patient who received an intestinal transplant, so some T cells may come from the graft donor.

In its sample, this clone was seen once. This chain uses TRBV30 with TRBJ1-2; D unresolved. V lost 3 bases, J lost 8 bases, and 4 bases lay in between. This CDR3 comprises 9 residues. Germline CDR1 is GTSNPN and CDR2 is SVGIG (reference sequence). Here the CDR3 reads CAWREGYTF. CDR3 in DNA: TGTGCCTGGAGGGAAGGCTACACCTTC.

This chain connects TRBV28 to TRBJ1-5, with D unresolved. The V gene lost 3 bases and the J gene lost 3 bases, with 12 bases spanning the gap. The CDR3 spans 15 residues. Looked up from germline, CDR1 is MDHEN and CDR2 is SYDVKM. Here the CDR3 DNA reads TGTGCCAGCAGTTTGGGCGATTACGACAATCAGCCCCAGCATTTT. Translating it yields CASSLGDYDNQPQHF.

This clone appeared a single time. The genes are TRBV5-1 and TRBJ2-1; the D call may be TRBD1 or TRBD2 (6 bases each). Germline CDR1 and CDR2: SGHRS and YFSETQ. The CDR3 is 14 amino acids. V gave up 0 bases and J gave up 9 bases, with 13 bases separating them. CDR3: CASSLEGGSGEQFF. The DNA for the CDR3 is TGCGCCAGCAGCTTGGAAGGGGGGAGTGGTGAGCAGTTCTTC.

This clone occurred once. J is TRBJ2-2 and V is TRBV28; 9 nucleotides agree with TRBD2. The CDR3 sequence is 17 residues long. V shed 6 bases and J 0 bases; nucleotides not matched to a gene: 8. The germline V gene encodes CDR1 MDHEN and CDR2 SYDVKM. In DNA, the CDR3 is TGTGCCAGCAGGCCCGGACTAGCGCTCGCGAACACCGGGGAGCTGTTTTTT. Translating gives CASRPGLALANTGELFF.

The chain uses TRBV9 and TRBJ2-1; TRBD1 might be the D (6 bases). CDR1 and CDR2 (germline): SGDLS, YYNGEE. This CDR3 has 15 residues. V dropped 4 bases and J dropped 2 bases, with 13 bases sitting between them. The CDR3 spells CASSLSEGAYNEQFF. The CDR3 DNA sequence: TGTGCCAGCAGCCTCTCAGAGGGGGCCTACAATGAGCAGTTCTTC.

The chain is built from TRBV11-2 and TRBJ1-4; D might be TRBD1 (5 bases). CDR3 length: 17 amino acids. Trimming pared 1 base from V and 1 base from J, leaving 13 bases between. Germline V CDR1 and CDR2: SGHAT, FQNNGV. DNA of the CDR3: TGTGCCAGCAGCTTAGGCCCAGGTGGGGGAACTAATGAAAAACTGTTTTTT. Translation gives CASSLGPGGGTNEKLFF.

This clone has just a few counts. This chain connects TRBV6-5 to TRBJ2-1, with a possible D match to TRBD2 (6 bases). Trimming removed 0 bases from V and 7 bases from J, with 13 bases in between. CDR1 and CDR2 from the germline V gene are MNHEY and SVGAGI. CDR3 length equals 15 residues. CDR3 amino acids: CASSYSTPSENEQFF. In DNA, the CDR3 is TGTGCCAGCAGTTACTCGACTCCTAGCGAGAATGAGCAGTTCTTC.

The chain employs TRBV28 and TRBJ2-7; D is undetermined. Germline V CDR1 and CDR2: MDHEN, SYDVKM. Trimming removed 7 bases from V and 2 bases from J, with 18 bases in between. The CDR3 loop spans 15 amino acids. CDR3 in amino acids: CASTPLGGPTYEQYF. CDR3 nucleotides: TGTGCCAGCACCCCCCTAGGTGGCCCTACCTACGAGCAGTACTTC.

This clone was recorded once. This chain links TRBV5-4 with TRBJ1-1; maybe TRBD1 (6 bases). Trimming removed 1 base from V and 4 bases from J, with 8 bases in between. Per germline, CDR1 SGHNT and CDR2 YYREEE (reference sequence). The CDR3 is 13 residues long. CDR3 in amino acids: CASSLRGGTEAFF. CDR3 nucleotides: TGTGCCAGCAGCTTGAGGGGGGGCACTGAAGCTTTCTTT. The full variable domain, rest sourced from reference TRBV5-4 and TRBJ1-1, is ETGVTQSPTHLIKTRGQQVTLRCSSQSGHNTVSWYQQALGQGPQFIFQYYREEENGRGNFPPRFSGLQFPNYSSELNVNALELDDSALYLCASSLRGGTEAFFGQGTRLTVV.

The rearrangement uses TRBV7-9 and TRBJ2-7; TRBD2 is a possible D gene (6 bases). In germline, CDR1 is SEHNR, CDR2 FQNEAQ (reference sequence). Trimming cost V 1 base and J 5 bases, with 15 bases left between them. The CDR3 contains 15 residues. Here the CDR3 DNA reads TGTGCCAGCAGCTTAGTGTCGCCAGGCGGGAACGAGCAGTACTTC. As protein: CASSLVSPGGNEQYF. Full variable domain (remainder filled in from reference TRBV7-9 and TRBJ2-7): DTGVSQNPRHKITKRGQNVTFRCDPISEHNRLYWYRQTLGQGPEFLTYFQNEAQLEKSRLLSDRFSAERPKGSFSTLEIQRTEQGDSAMYLCASSLVSPGGNEQYFGPGTRLTVT.

The V and J genes are TRBV5-5 and TRBJ2-3; 12 bases line up with TRBD2. CDR1 SGHKS and CDR2 YYEKEE come from the germline V gene (reference sequence). The CDR3 is made up of 17 amino acids. Germline trimming cut 3 bases from V and 0 bases from J; bases unmatched to any gene: 5. CDR3 nucleotides: TGTGCCAGCAGCTCCCTAGCGGGGGGGTTTAGCACAGATACGCAGTATTTT. Protein product: CASSSLAGGFSTDTQYF.

The rearrangement uses TRBV5-1 and TRBJ2-5, with 7 bases identical to TRBD2. With 2 bases clipped from V and 4 bases from J, the junction kept 5 bases outside the gene matches. The CDR3 extends over 14 amino acids. CDR1 and CDR2 from the germline V gene are SGHRS and YFSETQ. The CDR3 sequence: CASSLTSVRETQYF. CDR3 bases: TGCGCCAGCAGCTTAACTAGCGTAAGAGAGACCCAGTACTTC.

The CDR3, as DNA: TGCGCCAGCAGCCAAGTGTGGCAACCAAGGAGAGATACGCAGTATTTT. Translated: CASSQVWQPRRDTQYF. The chain joins TRBV4-1 to TRBJ2-3; D not certain. The CDR3 is 16 residues long. Deletions cut 1 base from V and 5 bases from J, with 16 bases between. Germline V lookup: CDR1 MGHRA, CDR2 YSYEKL.

The chain carries TRBV6-5 and TRBJ2-6; D may be TRBD2 (5 bases). Trimming removed 5 bases at V and 1 base at J, with 9 bases between. The CDR3 is 15 residues long. Germline V gene lookup returns CDR1 MNHEY and CDR2 SVGAGI. The CDR3 loop is CASSAEVSGANVLTF. CDR3 in DNA: TGTGCCAGCAGTGCGGAGGTTTCTGGGGCCAACGTCCTGACTTTC.

V usage is TRBV19 and J usage is TRBJ1-1; D remains unclear. The CDR3 extends over 13 amino acids. Germline V gives CDR1 LNHDA, CDR2 SQIVND (reference sequence). The V gene lost 0 bases and the J gene lost 3 bases, with 5 bases spanning the gap. The CDR3 spells CASSIDLDTEAFF. The CDR3 DNA is TGTGCCAGTAGTATAGATCTGGACACTGAAGCTTTCTTT.

This rearrangement joins TRBV4-1 to TRBJ1-1, with a weak D call TRBD1 (6 bases). V dropped 9 bases and J dropped 0 bases, with 8 bases sitting between them. The germline gives CDR1 MGHRA, CDR2 YSYEKL. This CDR3 spans 12 amino acids. CDR3 amino acids: CASRDMNTEAFF. DNA of the CDR3: TGCGCCAGTCGGGACATGAACACTGAAGCTTTCTTT.

This chain uses TRBV19 with TRBJ1-2; 10 bases are a match to TRBD1. The trim removed 5 bases at V and 6 bases at J, leaving 0 bases unmatched. The V gene's germline CDR1 is LNHDA and CDR2 SQIVND (reference sequence). CDR3 length: 12 amino acids. The CDR3 reads CASSGTGDGYTF. CDR3 bases: TGTGCCAGTAGTGGGACAGGGGATGGCTACACCTTC.

CDR3 nucleotides: TGCGCCAGCAGTGAGACGACCGGGACCATCTACAATGAGCAGTTCTTC. Translating it yields CASSETTGTIYNEQFF. The rearrangement uses TRBV10-2 and TRBJ2-1, with D perhaps being TRBD1 or TRBD2 (5 bases each). Per germline, CDR1 WSHSY and CDR2 SAAADI. The CDR3 totals 16 residues. V shed 2 bases and J shed 3 bases, with 14 bases lying between them.

The count of this clone is one. V gene TRBV19 combines with J gene TRBJ1-1; D is unresolved. This CDR3 has 13 residues. Germline V gene data show CDR1 as LNHDA and CDR2 as SQIVND (reference sequence). Deletions cut 3 bases from V and 3 bases from J, with 8 bases between. The DNA for the CDR3 is TGTGCCAGTAGTATTGACGGATACACTGAAGCTTTCTTT. Translating gives CASSIDGYTEAFF.

This sequence joins TRBV5-7 and TRBJ1-1; D uncertain. TRBV5-7 is marked as an open reading frame, function uncertain. This CDR3 region has 14 residues. V shed 0 bases and J shed 7 bases, with 13 bases lying between them. CDR3 sequence: CASSLDRQLHEAFF. The CDR3 region has the DNA TGTGCCAGCAGCTTGGATCGGCAGTTACATGAAGCTTTCTTT.

The chain couples TRBV30 to TRBJ2-3; maybe TRBD2 (5 bases). This CDR3 contains 13 residues. The V and J ends lost 1 base and 0 bases respectively, with 5 bases between them. Per germline, CDR1 GTSNPN and CDR2 SVGIG (reference sequence). In DNA form, the CDR3 reads TGTGCCTGGAGTGGCGGGAGCACAGATACGCAGTATTTT. Its protein product is CAWSGGSTDTQYF. Based on the CDR3 plus reference TRBV30 and TRBJ2-3, the full variable domain is SQTIHQWPATLVQPVGSPLSLECTVEGTSNPNLYWYRQAAGRGLQLLFYSVGIGQISSEVPQNLSASRPQDRQFILSSKKLLLSDSGFYLCAWSGGSTDTQYFGPGTRLTVL.

The chain combines TRBV19 with TRBJ1-1; D gene uncertain. The CDR3 length is 15 residues. Trimming took 5 bases from V and 4 from J, leaving 17 bases between them. Germline V gives CDR1 LNHDA, CDR2 SQIVND (reference sequence). In nucleotides, the CDR3 is TGTGCCAGTAGTCCCGTTCACCGTGGGTTCACTGAAGCTTTCTTT. Its protein product is CASSPVHRGFTEAFF.

The gene calls are TRBV11-1 and TRBJ2-1; 9 bases are shared with TRBD2. The junction had 7 bases not matched to a gene; V was cut back by 5 bases and J by 5 bases. The CDR3 totals 15 residues. CDR1 SGHAT and CDR2 FQDESV come from the germline V gene (reference sequence). DNA of the CDR3: TGTGCCAGCAGCCTCACACTAGCGGGCCACAATGAGCAGTTCTTC. Translation gives CASSLTLAGHNEQFF.

This clone has more than one count but fewer than ten. V gene TRBV19 combines with J gene TRBJ2-7, with D unresolved. This CDR3 spans 11 amino acids. Germline-derived CDR1 and CDR2 are LNHDA and SQIVND (reference sequence). The CDR3 nucleotides are TGTAGTTGCGGCAGCTCCTACGAGCAGTACTTC. As protein: CSCGSSYEQYF.

This chain links TRBV9 with TRBJ2-3; the D is unclear. The germline gives CDR1 SGDLS, CDR2 YYNGEE. This CDR3 is 14 amino acids long. With 2 bases removed from V and 1 base from J, the gap between germline ends came to 8 bases. The CDR3 is CASSVSPGTDTQYF. The DNA of the CDR3 is TGTGCCAGCAGCGTTTCGCCAGGCACAGATACGCAGTATTTT. Filled out from reference TRBV9 and TRBJ2-3, the complete variable domain reads DSGVTQTPKHLITATGQRVTLRCSPRSGDLSVYWYQQSLDQGLQFLIQYYNGEERAKGNILERFSAQQFPDLHSELNLSSLELGDSALYFCASSVSPGTDTQYFGPGTRLTVL.

This clone was recorded once. The chain recombines TRBV15 with TRBJ2-2, with 13 positions matching TRBD2. This CDR3 has 17 residues. The V segment lost 3 bases and the J segment 0 bases; nucleotides outside the gene matches: 1. Germline CDR1 reads LNHNV; CDR2 reads YYDKDF (reference sequence). Here the CDR3 reads CATSRGLAGSNTGELFF. CDR3 DNA sequence: TGTGCCACCAGCAGGGGACTAGCGGGATCGAACACCGGGGAGCTGTTTTTT.